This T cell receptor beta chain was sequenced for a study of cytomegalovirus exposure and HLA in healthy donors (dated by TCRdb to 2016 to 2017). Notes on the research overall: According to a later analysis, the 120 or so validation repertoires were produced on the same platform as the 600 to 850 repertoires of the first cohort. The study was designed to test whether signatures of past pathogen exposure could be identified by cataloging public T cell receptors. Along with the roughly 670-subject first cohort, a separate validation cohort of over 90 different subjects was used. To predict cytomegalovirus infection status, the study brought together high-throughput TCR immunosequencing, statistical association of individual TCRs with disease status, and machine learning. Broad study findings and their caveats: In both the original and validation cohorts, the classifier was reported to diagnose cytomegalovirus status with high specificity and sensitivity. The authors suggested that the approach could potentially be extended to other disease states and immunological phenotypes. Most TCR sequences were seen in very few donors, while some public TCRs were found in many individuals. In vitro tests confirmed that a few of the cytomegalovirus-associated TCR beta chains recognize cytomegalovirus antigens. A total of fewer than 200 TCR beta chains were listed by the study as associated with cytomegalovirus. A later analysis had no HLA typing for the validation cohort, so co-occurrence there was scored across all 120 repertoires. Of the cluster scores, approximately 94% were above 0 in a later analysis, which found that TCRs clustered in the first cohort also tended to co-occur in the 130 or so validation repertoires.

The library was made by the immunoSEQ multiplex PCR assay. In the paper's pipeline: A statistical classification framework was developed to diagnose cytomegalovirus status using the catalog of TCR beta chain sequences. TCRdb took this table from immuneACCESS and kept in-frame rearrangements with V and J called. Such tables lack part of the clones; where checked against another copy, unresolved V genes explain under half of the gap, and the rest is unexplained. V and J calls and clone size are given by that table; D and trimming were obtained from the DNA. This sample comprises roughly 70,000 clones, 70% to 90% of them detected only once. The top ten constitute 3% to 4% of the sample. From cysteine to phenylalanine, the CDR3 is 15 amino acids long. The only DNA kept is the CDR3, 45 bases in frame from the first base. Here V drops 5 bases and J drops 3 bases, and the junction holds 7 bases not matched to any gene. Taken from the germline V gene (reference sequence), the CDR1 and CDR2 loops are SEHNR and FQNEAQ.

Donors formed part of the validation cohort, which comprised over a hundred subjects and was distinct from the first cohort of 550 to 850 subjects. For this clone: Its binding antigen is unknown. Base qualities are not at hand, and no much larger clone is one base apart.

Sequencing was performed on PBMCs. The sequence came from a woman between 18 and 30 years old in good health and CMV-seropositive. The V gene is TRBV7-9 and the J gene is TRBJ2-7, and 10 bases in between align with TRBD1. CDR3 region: CASSQMGQGHYEQYF. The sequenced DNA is TGTGCCAGCAGCCAAATGGGACAGGGGCACTACGAGCAGTACTTC.